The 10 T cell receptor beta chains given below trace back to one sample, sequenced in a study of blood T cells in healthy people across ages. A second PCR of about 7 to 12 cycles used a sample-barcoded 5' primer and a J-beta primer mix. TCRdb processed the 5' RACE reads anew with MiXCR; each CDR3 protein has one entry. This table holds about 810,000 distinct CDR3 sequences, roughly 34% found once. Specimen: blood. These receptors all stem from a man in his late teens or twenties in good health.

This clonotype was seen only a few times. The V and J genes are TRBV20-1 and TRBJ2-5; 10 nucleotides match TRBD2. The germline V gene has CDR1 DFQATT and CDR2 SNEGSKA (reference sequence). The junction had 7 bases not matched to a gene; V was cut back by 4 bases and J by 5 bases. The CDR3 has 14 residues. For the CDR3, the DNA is TGCAGTGCTATGGTGACTAGCGGGTCGGAGACCCAGTACTTC. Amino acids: CSAMVTSGSETQYF.

The CDR3 spells CSARRRAVTLNTEAFF. The CDR3 bases are TGCAGTGCTAGGAGGAGGGCAGTTACTCTGAACACTGAAGCTTTCTTT. The rearrangement uses TRBV20-1 and TRBJ1-1; D unclear. V gave up 3 bases and J gave up 0 bases, with 17 bases separating them. Germline V lookup: CDR1 DFQATT, CDR2 SNEGSKA (reference sequence). The CDR3 is 16 residues long.

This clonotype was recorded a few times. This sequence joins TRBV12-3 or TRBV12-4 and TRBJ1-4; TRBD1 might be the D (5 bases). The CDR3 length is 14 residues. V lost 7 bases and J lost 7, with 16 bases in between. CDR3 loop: CASTLGQWSEKLFF. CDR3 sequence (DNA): TGTGCCAGCACCCTGGGGCAGTGGAGTGAAAAACTGTTTTTT.

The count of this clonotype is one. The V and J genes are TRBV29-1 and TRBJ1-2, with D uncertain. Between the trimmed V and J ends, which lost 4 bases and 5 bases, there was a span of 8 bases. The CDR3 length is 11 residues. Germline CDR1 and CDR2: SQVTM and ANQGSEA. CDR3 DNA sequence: TGCAGCGTTGGGACCGAGTATGGCTACACCTTC. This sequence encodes CSVGTEYGYTF. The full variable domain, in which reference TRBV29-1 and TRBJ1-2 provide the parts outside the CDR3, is SAVISQKPSRDICQRGTSLTIQCQVDSQVTMMFWYRQQPGQSLTLIATANQGSEATYESGFVIDKFPISRPNLTFSTLTVSNMSPEDSSIYLCSVGTEYGYTFGSGTRLTVV.

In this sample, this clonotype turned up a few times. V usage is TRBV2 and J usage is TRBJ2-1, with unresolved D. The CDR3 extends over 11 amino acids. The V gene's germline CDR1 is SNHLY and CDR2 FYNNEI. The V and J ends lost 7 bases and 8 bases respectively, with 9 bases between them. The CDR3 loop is CASTPPDEQFF. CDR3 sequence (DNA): TGTGCCAGCACCCCACCCGATGAGCAGTTCTTC.

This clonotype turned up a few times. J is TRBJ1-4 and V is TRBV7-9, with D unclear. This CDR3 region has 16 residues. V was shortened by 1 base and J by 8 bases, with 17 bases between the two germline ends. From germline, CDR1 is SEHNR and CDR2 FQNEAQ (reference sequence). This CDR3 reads CASSLGGTQQREKLFF. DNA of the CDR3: TGTGCCAGCAGCTTAGGGGGTACCCAACAACGAGAAAAACTGTTTTTT.

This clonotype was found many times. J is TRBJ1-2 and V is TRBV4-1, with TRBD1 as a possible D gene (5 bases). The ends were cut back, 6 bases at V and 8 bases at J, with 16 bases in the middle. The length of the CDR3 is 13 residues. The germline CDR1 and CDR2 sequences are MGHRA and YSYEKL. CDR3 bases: TGCGCCAGCAGACTCACGGCGGGGGACGGCTACACCTTC. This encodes CASRLTAGDGYTF.

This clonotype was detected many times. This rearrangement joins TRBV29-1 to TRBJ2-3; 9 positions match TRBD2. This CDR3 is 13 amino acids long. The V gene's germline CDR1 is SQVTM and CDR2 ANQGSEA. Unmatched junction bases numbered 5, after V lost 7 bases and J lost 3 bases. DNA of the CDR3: TGCAGCGCTCCAGCGGGGGGTACAGATACGCAGTATTTT. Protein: CSAPAGGTDTQYF.

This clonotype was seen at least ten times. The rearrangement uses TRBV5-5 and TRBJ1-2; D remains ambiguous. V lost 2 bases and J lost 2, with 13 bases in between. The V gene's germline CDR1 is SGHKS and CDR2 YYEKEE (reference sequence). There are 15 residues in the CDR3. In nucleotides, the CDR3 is TGTGCCAGCAGCTTAACGCGACTCGAAAACTATGGCTACACCTTC. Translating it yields CASSLTRLENYGYTF. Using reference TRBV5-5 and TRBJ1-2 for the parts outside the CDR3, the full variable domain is DAGVTQSPTHLIKTRGQQVTLRCSPISGHKSVSWYQQVLGQGPQFIFQYYEKEERGRGNFPDRFSARQFPNYSSELNVNALLLGDSALYLCASSLTRLENYGYTFGSGTRLTVV.

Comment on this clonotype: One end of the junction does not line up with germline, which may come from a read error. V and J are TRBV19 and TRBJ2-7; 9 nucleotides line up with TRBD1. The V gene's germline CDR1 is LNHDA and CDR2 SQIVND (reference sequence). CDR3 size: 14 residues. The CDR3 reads CASSSGQGDPELYF. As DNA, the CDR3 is TGTGCCAGTAGTTCGGGACAGGGAGATCCTGAGCTGTACTTC.